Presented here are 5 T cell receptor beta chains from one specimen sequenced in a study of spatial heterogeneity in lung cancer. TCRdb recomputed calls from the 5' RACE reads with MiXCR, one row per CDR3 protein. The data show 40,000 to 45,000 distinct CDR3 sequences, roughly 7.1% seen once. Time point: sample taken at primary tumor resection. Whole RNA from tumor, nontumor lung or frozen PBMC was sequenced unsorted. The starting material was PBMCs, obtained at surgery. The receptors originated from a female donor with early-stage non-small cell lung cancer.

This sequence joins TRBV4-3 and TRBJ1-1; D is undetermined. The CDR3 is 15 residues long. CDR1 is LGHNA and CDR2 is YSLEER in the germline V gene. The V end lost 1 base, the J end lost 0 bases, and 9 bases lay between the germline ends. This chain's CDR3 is CASSQGRTLNTEAFF. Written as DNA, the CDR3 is TGCGCCAGCAGCCAAGGACGTACTCTGAACACTGAAGCTTTCTTT.

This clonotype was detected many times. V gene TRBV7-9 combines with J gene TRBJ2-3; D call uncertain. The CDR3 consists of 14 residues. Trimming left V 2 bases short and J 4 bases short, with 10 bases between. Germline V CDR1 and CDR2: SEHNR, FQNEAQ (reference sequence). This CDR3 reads CASSLTEAADTQYF. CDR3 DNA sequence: TGTGCCAGCAGCTTAACTGAGGCCGCAGATACGCAGTATTTT. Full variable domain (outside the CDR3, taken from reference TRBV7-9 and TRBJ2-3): DTGVSQNPRHKITKRGQNVTFRCDPISEHNRLYWYRQTLGQGPEFLTYFQNEAQLEKSRLLSDRFSAERPKGSFSTLEIQRTEQGDSAMYLCASSLTEAADTQYFGPGTRLTVL.

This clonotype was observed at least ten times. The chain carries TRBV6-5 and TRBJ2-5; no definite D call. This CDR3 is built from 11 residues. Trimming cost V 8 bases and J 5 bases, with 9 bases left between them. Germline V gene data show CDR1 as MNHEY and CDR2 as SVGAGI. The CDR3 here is CASRNGETQYF. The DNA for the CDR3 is TGTGCCAGCCGGAACGGGGAGACCCAGTACTTC.

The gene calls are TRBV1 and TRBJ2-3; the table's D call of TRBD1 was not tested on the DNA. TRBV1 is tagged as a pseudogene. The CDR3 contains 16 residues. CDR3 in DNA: TGCACCAGCAGCCAGGGGAGAGGGGGCTCACGAGATACGCAGTATTTT. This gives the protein CTSSQGRGGSRDTQYF.

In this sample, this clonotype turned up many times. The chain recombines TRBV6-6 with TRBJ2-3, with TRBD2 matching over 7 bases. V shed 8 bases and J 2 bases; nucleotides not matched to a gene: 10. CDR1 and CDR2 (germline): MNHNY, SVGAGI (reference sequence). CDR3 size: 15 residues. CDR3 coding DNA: TGTGCCAGCGGGGCGAGCGGGGCGAACACAGATACGCAGTATTTT. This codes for CASGASGANTDTQYF.